Below, 27 T cell receptor beta chains from the same sample are listed, as sequenced in a study of blood T cells in healthy people across ages. Together with a sample-barcoded 5' primer, a J-beta primer mix was included in a second PCR lasting roughly 6 to 12 cycles. TCRdb ran MiXCR on the 5' RACE reads and lists one entry per CDR3 protein. The table has some 920,000 distinct CDR3 sequences, roughly half seen once; the top ten hold roughly a fifth. Material for sequencing was blood. The receptors stem from a woman aged 55-69 years in good health.

This chain uses TRBV7-2 with TRBJ2-5; D uncertain. CDR3 length: 11 residues. Per the germline V gene, CDR1 is SGHTA and CDR2 is FQGNSA. With 6 bases removed from V and 11 bases from J, the gap between germline ends came to 13 bases. In DNA form, the CDR3 reads TGTGCCAGCAGTCCAGTAAATGAGCAGTACTTC. Its translation: CASSPVNEQYF.

The J gene is TRBJ2-1, the V gene TRBV12-3 or TRBV12-4, with 7 nucleotides matching TRBD2. V trimming: 5 bases; J trimming: 9 bases; junction bases outside the gene matches: 7. The CDR3 sequence is 13 residues long. CDR3 sequence: CASSQTSRGEQFF. The CDR3 bases are TGTGCCAGCAGTCAGACTAGCCGAGGTGAGCAGTTCTTC.

V and J are TRBV2 and TRBJ2-7; D possibly corresponds to TRBD2 (5 bases). The last part of the DNA fits TRBJ2-5 better; the J call may be wrong. CDR1 and CDR2 (germline): SNHLY, FYNNEI. CDR3 length equals 19 residues. This CDR3 is CASNSPAASSRPSGETQYF. For the CDR3, the DNA is TGTGCCAGCAACTCCCCAGCGGCTTCTAGCAGGCCATCGGGGGAGACCCAGTACTTC.

This clonotype appeared a few times. CDR3 amino acids: CASSLASTADTQYF. CDR3 bases: TGTGCCAGCAGCTTAGCCTCCACTGCCGATACGCAGTATTTT. V and J are TRBV7-2 and TRBJ2-3; no firm D call. From germline, CDR1 is SGHTA and CDR2 FQGNSA. This CDR3 has 14 amino acids. The V and J ends lost 0 bases and 6 bases respectively, with 10 bases between them.

This clonotype has more than one count but fewer than ten. The chain joins TRBV7-9 to TRBJ2-4; 9 nucleotides align to TRBD1. CDR3 length: 12 residues. The V gene end was trimmed by 2 bases and the J gene end by 15 bases; junction bases not matched to a gene: 5. Looked up from germline, CDR1 is SEHNR and CDR2 is FQNEAQ (reference sequence). CDR3 coding DNA: TGTGCCAGCAGCTTAAGACAGGGGGATGGGTACTTC. Translated: CASSLRQGDGYF.

DNA for the CDR3: TGTGCCACCAGCAGTTTAGCGGGAGGGCCCTCCATAAATGAGCAGTTCTTC. This sequence encodes CATSSLAGGPSINEQFF. This chain joins TRBV15 and TRBJ2-1, with TRBD2 matching over 11 bases. Germline V gene lookup returns CDR1 LNHNV and CDR2 YYDKDF (reference sequence). The CDR3 is 17 residues long. V trimming: 3 bases; J trimming: 7 bases; junction bases outside the gene matches: 11.

The chain employs TRBV15 and TRBJ1-1, with 7 nucleotides matching TRBD1. J gave up 5 bases and V 0 bases, and 6 bases lay outside the gene matches. This CDR3 contains 15 residues. CDR1 and CDR2 (germline): LNHNV, YYDKDF (reference sequence). The CDR3 region is CATSRDSRGQTEAFF. DNA of the CDR3: TGTGCCACCAGCAGAGATTCGAGGGGGCAAACTGAAGCTTTCTTT. The full variable domain, in which reference TRBV15 and TRBJ1-1 provide the parts outside the CDR3, is DAMVIQNPRYQVTQFGKPVTLSCSQTLNHNVMYWYQQKSSQAPKLLFHYYDKDFNNEADTPDNFQSRRPNTSFCFLDIRSPGLGDTAMYLCATSRDSRGQTEAFFGQGTRLTVV.

A few counts support this clonotype. V and J are TRBV28 and TRBJ2-1; 11 nucleotides agree with TRBD2. There are 14 residues in the CDR3. Trimming removed 8 bases from V and 8 bases from J; junction bases left unmatched: 8. Germline V lookup: CDR1 MDHEN, CDR2 SYDVKM. In DNA, the CDR3 is TGTGCCAGCTCTAGCGGGAGGCCCACAGATGAGCAGTTCTTC. This translates into CASSSGRPTDEQFF.

The chain couples TRBV18 to TRBJ2-1, with D perhaps matching TRBD1 or TRBD2 (5 bases each). The CDR3 length is 13 residues. V was pared by 3 bases and J by 6 bases, with 9 bases between. From germline, CDR1 is KGHSH and CDR2 LQKENI. CDR3 sequence: CASSPWGTNEQFF. In DNA, the CDR3 is TGTGCCAGCTCACCTTGGGGGACCAATGAGCAGTTCTTC.

This clonotype was observed a few times. The chain is built from TRBV6-6 and TRBJ2-7; D is unclear. The CDR3 sequence is 14 residues long. Trimming took off 7 bases at V and 2 bases at J, with 15 bases between the two ends. Germline lookup yields CDR1 MNHNY and CDR2 SVGAGI (reference sequence). The CDR3 nucleotides read TGTGCCAGCACCACCACCGTGGGCGCCTACGAGCAGTACTTC. It encodes CASTTTVGAYEQYF.

There are a few counts of this clonotype. The chain links TRBV29-1 to TRBJ2-7; 12 nucleotides align to TRBD2. CDR1 is SQVTM and CDR2 is ANQGSEA in the germline V gene. Trimming took 4 bases from V and 6 from J; bases not matched to a gene: 10. This CDR3 spans 15 amino acids. The CDR3 DNA follows: TGCAGCGTTGGCTCACTAGCGGGAGGCCTGGTCGAGCAGTACTTC. Translating it yields CSVGSLAGGLVEQYF.

The V call is TRBV11-2, the J call TRBJ1-4; tentative D call: TRBD1 (5 bases). Trimming removed 5 bases from V and 8 bases from J, with 21 bases in between. The CDR3 totals 16 residues. Germline loops: CDR1 SGHAT, CDR2 FQNNGV. CDR3 sequence: CASSLLLGDTDEKLFF. CDR3 sequence (DNA): TGTGCCAGCAGCCTCCTCCTAGGGGATACGGACGAAAAACTGTTTTTT.

J is TRBJ2-3 and V is TRBV27; D gene ambiguous. The CDR3 covers 14 residues. The germline V and J ends were trimmed by 6 bases and 3 bases, with 13 bases remaining between them. Germline V gene lookup returns CDR1 MNHEY and CDR2 SMNVEV (reference sequence). CDR3 bases: TGTGCCAGCAGGGTGATTACTGAAACAGATACGCAGTATTTT. It translates to CASRVITETDTQYF.

V gene TRBV27 combines with J gene TRBJ2-4, with D perhaps matching TRBD1 or TRBD2 (5 bases each). The CDR3 is 15 residues long. Trimming stripped 6 bases from V and 7 bases from J, with 19 bases between. Germline V CDR1 and CDR2: MNHEY, SMNVEV (reference sequence). The CDR3 loop reads CASSSGLPGANIQYF. For the CDR3, the DNA is TGTGCCAGCAGCTCCGGACTTCCCGGGGCCAACATTCAGTACTTC.

A few counts support this clonotype. V usage is TRBV15 and J usage is TRBJ2-4; D is unresolved. Germline CDR1 and CDR2: LNHNV and YYDKDF (reference sequence). The ends were cut back, 0 bases at V and 8 bases at J, with 5 bases in the middle. The CDR3 covers 12 residues. In nucleotides, the CDR3 is TGTGCCACCAGCAGAGATGGGGACATTCAGTACTTC. Amino acid sequence: CATSRDGDIQYF. The full variable domain, completed using reference TRBV15 and TRBJ2-4, is DAMVIQNPRYQVTQFGKPVTLSCSQTLNHNVMYWYQQKSSQAPKLLFHYYDKDFNNEADTPDNFQSRRPNTSFCFLDIRSPGLGDTAMYLCATSRDGDIQYFGAGTRLSVL.

This chain links TRBV29-1 with TRBJ2-5, with D perhaps being TRBD1 or TRBD2 (6 bases each). The end of the DNA aligns better with TRBJ2-7, so the J call may be wrong. CDR1 is SQVTM and CDR2 is ANQGSEA in the germline V gene. The CDR3 spans 13 residues. The CDR3 here is CSARGGSGHEQYF. The CDR3 bases are TGCAGCGCCAGAGGGGGGAGTGGCCACGAGCAGTACTTC.

The chain recombines TRBV12-3 or TRBV12-4 with TRBJ2-7; D is possibly TRBD2 (6 bases). CDR3 length: 14 amino acids. Between the trimmed V and J ends, which lost 3 bases and 7 bases, there was a span of 16 bases. The chain's CDR3 is CASSFSPTRDEQYF. CDR3 DNA: TGTGCCAGCAGTTTCTCCCCGACTAGAGATGAGCAGTACTTC.

The chain links TRBV29-1 to TRBJ2-5; 8 bases are a match to TRBD1. Trimming took 2 bases from V and 4 from J; bases not matched to a gene: 3. The CDR3 spans 13 residues. Germline V CDR1 and CDR2: SQVTM, ANQGSEA. CDR3 sequence: CSVETGGTETQYF. CDR3 in DNA: TGCAGCGTTGAAACAGGGGGAACAGAGACCCAGTACTTC.

The chain uses TRBV15 and TRBJ1-6; 8 nucleotides agree with TRBD1. V shed 3 bases, J shed 5 bases, and the junction held 0 bases outside the gene matches. The CDR3 has 14 amino acids. Germline V lookup: CDR1 LNHNV, CDR2 YYDKDF (reference sequence). The CDR3 is CATSRGQDNSPLHF. The CDR3 DNA sequence: TGTGCCACCAGCAGGGGACAGGATAATTCACCCCTCCACTTT.

The chain employs TRBV29-1 and TRBJ2-7, with 9 nucleotides matching TRBD2. Germline trimming cut 1 base from V and 7 bases from J; bases unmatched to any gene: 2. Germline V gives CDR1 SQVTM, CDR2 ANQGSEA. CDR3 length equals 12 residues. In DNA form, the CDR3 reads TGCAGCGTTGAAGTTAGCGGGGGTGAGCAGTACTTC. It codes for CSVEVSGGEQYF.

The CDR3 spells CASSLTSGRFDEQYF. CDR3 in DNA: TGTGCCAGCAGCTTAACCAGCGGGAGGTTTGACGAGCAGTACTTC. This rearrangement joins TRBV7-2 to TRBJ2-7; TRBD2 matches at 9 bases. There are 15 residues in the CDR3. Germline assignment: CDR1 SGHTA and CDR2 FQGNSA. V trimming: 2 bases; J trimming: 5 bases; junction bases outside the gene matches: 7.

The V call is TRBV10-3, the J call TRBJ2-5; TRBD1 aligns across 8 bases. The ends lost 6 bases at V and 2 bases at J; junction bases unmatched: 8. CDR3 length: 15 residues. CDR1 and CDR2 (germline): ENHRY, SYGVKD. The CDR3 region is CAIRPGTGVQETQYF. CDR3 bases: TGTGCCATCAGGCCCGGGACAGGAGTACAAGAGACCCAGTACTTC.

CDR3 in amino acids: CASSESTETQYF. As DNA, the CDR3 is TGTGCCAGCAGTGAATCAACAGAGACCCAGTACTTC. The rearrangement joins TRBV28 to TRBJ2-5; D remains ambiguous. Germline CDR1 MDHEN, CDR2 SYDVKM. The V gene lost 5 bases and the J gene lost 4 bases, with 8 bases spanning the gap. The length of the CDR3 is 12 residues.

This clonotype was observed once. This chain connects TRBV2 to TRBJ2-7; either TRBD1 or TRBD2 may supply D (5 bases each). Trimming removed 4 bases at V and 4 bases at J, with 14 bases between. Per the germline V gene, CDR1 is SNHLY and CDR2 is FYNNEI. The CDR3 has 14 amino acids. CDR3 coding DNA: TGTGCCAGCAGTGGGAAGGGACCCAAATACGAGCAGTACTTC. Its protein product is CASSGKGPKYEQYF. The full variable domain, rest sourced from reference TRBV2 and TRBJ2-7, is EPEVTQTPSHQVTQMGQEVILRCVPISNHLYFYWYRQILGQKVEFLVSFYNNEISEKSEIFDDQFSVERPDGSNFTLKIRSTKLEDSAMYFCASSGKGPKYEQYFGPGTRLTVT.

This clonotype was detected once. The chain combines TRBV4-1 with TRBJ2-5, with D perhaps TRBD2 (6 bases). The CDR3 runs to 15 residues. Germline assignment: CDR1 MGHRA and CDR2 YSYEKL. V gave up 4 bases and J gave up 5 bases, with 17 bases separating them. The CDR3 sequence: CASSRLTSAAETQYF. CDR3 nucleotides: TGCGCCAGCAGCCGACTGACTAGTGCAGCTGAGACCCAGTACTTC.

V gene TRBV7-9 combines with J gene TRBJ2-1, with 9 bases fitting TRBD2. The germline gives CDR1 SEHNR, CDR2 FQNEAQ (reference sequence). The V segment lost 6 bases and the J segment 0 bases; nucleotides outside the gene matches: 3. This CDR3 comprises 15 residues. CDR3 residues: CASRAGGNSYNEQFF. The DNA for the CDR3 is TGTGCCAGCAGAGCGGGGGGAAACTCCTACAATGAGCAGTTCTTC.

The V call is TRBV28, the J call TRBJ1-2; D unresolved. Between the trimmed V and J ends, which lost 7 bases and 7 bases, there was a span of 13 bases. The CDR3 consists of 12 residues. CDR1 and CDR2 from the germline V gene are MDHEN and SYDVKM. This CDR3 is CASISLPSGYTF. CDR3 bases: TGTGCCAGCATCTCCCTCCCCTCTGGCTACACCTTC.